These T cell receptor beta chains were read from a single sample in a study of chemoradiotherapy in HPV16-positive cancers. Sequencing was performed with immunoSEQ multiplex PCR; in TCRdb, only in-frame clones are kept and a portion is missing. The table lists some 6,600 clones, over 75% of them singletons. Sequencing used tumor tissue, obtained from a patient who underwent chemoradiotherapy. The receptors here all came from a human donor with HPV-associated anogenital cancer. Each CDR3 is given with its conserved first and last residue. A D gene is named only where the DNA matches it firmly. Size values are once, few and many counts, or a class for expanded clones, and some rows have none.

V gene: TRBV15
CDR3 length: 14
J gene: TRBJ1-6
clone size: few
D gene: -
CDR3 protein: CATSRRGPNSPLHF
CDR3 DNA: TGTGCCACCAGCAGGCGAGGGCCCAATTCACCCCTCCACTTT

V gene: TRBV7-3
CDR3 length: 15
J gene: TRBJ2-2
clone size: -
D gene: TRBD2
CDR3 protein: CASSRSGSGTGELFF
CDR3 DNA: TGTGCCAGCAGCCGTAGCGGGAGCGGCACCGGGGAGCTGTTTTTT

V gene: TRBV6-6
CDR3 length: 14
J gene: TRBJ1-4
clone size: large
D gene: -
CDR3 protein: CASSYLDTNEKLFF
CDR3 DNA: TGTGCCAGCAGTTACCTGGACACTAATGAAAAACTGTTTTTT

V gene: TRBV18
CDR3 length: 16
J gene: TRBJ2-3
clone size: -
D gene: -
CDR3 protein: CASSPTVFASTDTQYF
CDR3 DNA: TGTGCCAGCTCACCGACAGTCTTCGCTAGCACAGATACGCAGTATTTT

V gene: TRBV19
CDR3 length: 14
J gene: TRBJ2-2
clone size: -
D gene: -
CDR3 protein: CASSIGDRTGELFF
CDR3 DNA: TGTGCCAGTAGTATTGGGGACCGCACCGGGGAGCTGTTTTTT

V gene: TRBV27
CDR3 length: 16
J gene: TRBJ2-7
clone size: few
D gene: -
CDR3 protein: CASSLSSGVLSYEQYF
CDR3 DNA: TGTGCCAGCAGTTTGTCCTCGGGGGTACTTTCCTACGAGCAGTACTTC

V gene: TRBV11-3
CDR3 length: 14
J gene: TRBJ2-7
clone size: -
D gene: -
CDR3 protein: CASSPTPGHREQYF
CDR3 DNA: TGTGCCAGCAGCCCGACCCCAGGCCACCGCGAGCAGTACTTC

V gene: TRBV7-2
CDR3 length: 14
J gene: TRBJ1-6
clone size: once
D gene: -
CDR3 protein: CASSPGTRLAPLHF
CDR3 DNA: TGTGCCAGCAGTCCCGGGACAAGATTGGCACCCCTCCACTTT

V gene: TRBV6-1
CDR3 length: 12
J gene: TRBJ2-7
clone size: -
D gene: TRBD1
CDR3 protein: CASWDRGGEQYF
CDR3 DNA: TGTGCCAGCTGGGACAGGGGTGGGGAGCAGTACTTC

V gene: TRBV5-1
CDR3 length: 14
J gene: TRBJ1-4
clone size: -
D gene: -
CDR3 protein: CASKPGQWAEKLFF
CDR3 DNA: TGCGCCAGCAAACCGGGACAATGGGCTGAAAAACTGTTTTTT

V gene: TRBV30
CDR3 length: 15
J gene: TRBJ1-2
clone size: -
D gene: -
CDR3 protein: CAWSVAVHLFYGYTF
CDR3 DNA: TGTGCCTGGAGTGTCGCAGTACACCTTTTCTATGGCTACACCTTC

V gene: TRBV5-4
CDR3 length: 13
J gene: TRBJ1-2
clone size: -
D gene: -
CDR3 protein: CASSLMATAGYTF
CDR3 DNA: TGTGCCAGCAGCTTGATGGCGACAGCCGGCTACACCTTC

V gene: TRBV28
CDR3 length: 16
J gene: TRBJ1-4
clone size: -
D gene: -
CDR3 protein: CASSLGLRAQREKLFF
CDR3 DNA: TGTGCCAGCAGTTTAGGTTTGCGGGCGCAGCGAGAAAAACTGTTTTTT

V gene: TRBV10-3
CDR3 length: 15
J gene: TRBJ1-6
clone size: -
D gene: -
CDR3 protein: CAISESAGSNSPLHF
CDR3 DNA: TGTGCCATCAGTGAGTCGGCCGGGAGTAATTCACCCCTCCACTTT

V gene: TRBV5-4
CDR3 length: 15
J gene: TRBJ2-1
clone size: -
D gene: -
CDR3 protein: CASSGGSSRVSEQFF
CDR3 DNA: TGTGCCAGCAGCGGAGGATCGAGCAGGGTGAGTGAGCAGTTCTTC

V gene: TRBV10-1
CDR3 length: 16
J gene: TRBJ2-1
clone size: -
D gene: -
CDR3 protein: CASSGGTGSGTNEQFF
CDR3 DNA: TGCGCCAGCAGTGGGGGAACAGGTTCAGGGACCAATGAGCAGTTCTTC

V gene: TRBV6-1
CDR3 length: 17
J gene: TRBJ1-2
clone size: few
D gene: TRBD1
CDR3 protein: CASSEAPDRAPNYGYTF
CDR3 DNA: TGTGCCAGCAGTGAAGCGCCTGACAGGGCCCCCAACTATGGCTACACCTTC

V gene: TRBV18
CDR3 length: 14
J gene: TRBJ2-5
clone size: few
D gene: -
CDR3 protein: CASSVGLGQETQYF
CDR3 DNA: TGTGCCAGCTCAGTGGGCCTTGGCCAAGAGACCCAGTACTTC

V gene: TRBV18
CDR3 length: 14
J gene: TRBJ2-7
clone size: -
D gene: TRBD2
CDR3 protein: CASSRLAITYEQYF
CDR3 DNA: TGTGCCAGCTCGCGACTAGCCATTACCTACGAGCAGTACTTC

V gene: TRBV28
CDR3 length: 16
J gene: TRBJ2-7
clone size: -
D gene: TRBD1
CDR3 protein: CASSSAQGARSYEQYF
CDR3 DNA: TGTGCCAGCAGTTCCGCACAGGGGGCAAGGTCCTACGAGCAGTACTTC

V gene: TRBV28
CDR3 length: 13
J gene: TRBJ1-5
clone size: -
D gene: -
CDR3 protein: CASTVLSNQPQHF
CDR3 DNA: TGTGCCAGCACAGTTTTGAGCAATCAGCCCCAGCATTTT

V gene: TRBV19
CDR3 length: 15
J gene: TRBJ2-7
clone size: -
D gene: -
CDR3 protein: CASTDNGASSYEQYF
CDR3 DNA: TGTGCCAGCACAGACAATGGGGCCTCCTCCTACGAGCAGTACTTC

V gene: TRBV7-9
CDR3 length: 15
J gene: TRBJ2-5
clone size: once
D gene: -
CDR3 protein: CASSLVRQRGETQYF
CDR3 DNA: TGTGCCAGCAGCTTAGTGCGGCAGAGAGGGGAGACCCAGTACTTC

V gene: TRBV9
CDR3 length: 15
J gene: TRBJ1-1
clone size: -
D gene: -
CDR3 protein: CASSTGTLGNTEAFF
CDR3 DNA: TGTGCCAGCAGCACCGGGACCCTGGGGAACACTGAAGCTTTCTTT

V gene: TRBV19
CDR3 length: 14
J gene: TRBJ1-5
clone size: -
D gene: -
CDR3 protein: CASSRDMPNQPQHF
CDR3 DNA: TGTGCCAGTAGTAGAGACATGCCCAATCAGCCCCAGCATTTT

V gene: TRBV15
CDR3 length: 17
J gene: TRBJ2-1
clone size: -
D gene: TRBD2
CDR3 protein: CATSRRTSVSSYNEQFF
CDR3 DNA: TGTGCCACCAGCAGACGGACTAGCGTTAGCTCCTACAATGAGCAGTTCTTC

V gene: TRBV21-1
CDR3 length: 14
J gene: TRBJ1-5
clone size: -
D gene: -
CDR3 protein: CASSKGGGNQPQHF
CDR3 DNA: TGTGCCAGCAGCAAAGGGGGAGGCAATCAGCCCCAGCATTTT

V gene: TRBV29-1
CDR3 length: 16
J gene: TRBJ2-3
clone size: -
D gene: TRBD2
CDR3 protein: CSVEGVSGRKGDTQYF
CDR3 DNA: TGCAGCGTTGAAGGGGTTAGCGGGAGGAAGGGGGATACGCAGTATTTT

V gene: TRBV6-1
CDR3 length: 15
J gene: TRBJ1-5
clone size: -
D gene: TRBD1
CDR3 protein: CATRAGTGGVQPQHF
CDR3 DNA: TGTGCCACCAGAGCCGGGACAGGGGGGGTTCAGCCCCAGCATTTT

V gene: TRBV5-1
CDR3 length: 15
J gene: TRBJ2-5
clone size: -
D gene: -
CDR3 protein: CASSLELGMVETQYF
CDR3 DNA: TGCGCCAGCAGCTTGGAGCTGGGAATGGTAGAGACCCAGTACTTC

V gene: TRBV25-1
CDR3 length: 15
J gene: TRBJ1-2
clone size: once
D gene: -
CDR3 protein: CASSEDVGAGYGYTF
CDR3 DNA: TGTGCCAGCAGTGAGGACGTGGGGGCGGGGTATGGCTACACCTTC